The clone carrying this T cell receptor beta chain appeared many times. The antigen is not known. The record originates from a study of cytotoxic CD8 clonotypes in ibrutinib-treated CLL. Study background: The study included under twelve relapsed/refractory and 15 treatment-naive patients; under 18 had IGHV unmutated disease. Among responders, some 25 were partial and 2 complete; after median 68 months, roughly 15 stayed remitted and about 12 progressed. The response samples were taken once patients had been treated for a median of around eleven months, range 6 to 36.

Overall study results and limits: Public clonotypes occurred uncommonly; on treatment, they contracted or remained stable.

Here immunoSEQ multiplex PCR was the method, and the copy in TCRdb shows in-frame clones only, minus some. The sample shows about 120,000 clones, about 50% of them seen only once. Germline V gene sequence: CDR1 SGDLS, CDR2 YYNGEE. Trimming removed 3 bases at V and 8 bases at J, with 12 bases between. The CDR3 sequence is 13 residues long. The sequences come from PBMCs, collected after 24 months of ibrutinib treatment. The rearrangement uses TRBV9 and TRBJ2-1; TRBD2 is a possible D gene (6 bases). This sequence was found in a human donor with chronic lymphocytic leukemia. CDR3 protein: CASSASGGDEQFF. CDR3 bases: TGTGCCAGCAGCGCGAGTGGCGGGGATGAGCAGTTCTTC.